Shown below are 8 T cell receptor beta chains from a single sample sequenced in a study of shared clonotypes between healthy human individuals. TCRdb's copy holds only in-frame clones and misses some; the assay was immunoSEQ multiplex PCR. The data hold approximately 1,000,000 clones, with roughly 74% observed a single time. Source material: memory CD4+ T cells from PBMCs. Subset reported: CD45RA-negative fraction. These receptors all come from a man between 18 and 35 years old in good health. Some clones in this sample may be carry-over from other donors' samples.

This clone showed up just a few times. The chain carries TRBV4-2 and TRBJ1-5; weak D call: TRBD1 (5 bases). The CDR3 has 16 residues. The germline V gene encodes CDR1 LGHNA and CDR2 YNFKEQ. Trimming took off 5 bases at V and 7 bases at J, with 21 bases between the two ends. The CDR3 sequence is CASSTGGVGREQPQHF. The CDR3 nucleotides are TGTGCCAGCAGCACAGGAGGCGTGGGGCGTGAACAGCCCCAGCATTTT.

The table lists this clone with a few counts. V usage is TRBV7-3 and J usage is TRBJ1-2; possible D gene TRBD1, 5 bases. Germline V lookup: CDR1 SGHTA, CDR2 FQGTGA. Trimming removed 2 bases from V and 8 bases from J, with 12 bases in between. The CDR3 covers 13 residues. CDR3 sequence reads: CASSLYQGLGYTF. DNA for the CDR3: TGTGCCAGCAGCTTATATCAGGGTTTGGGCTACACCTTC.

V gene TRBV9 combines with J gene TRBJ2-3; 10 bases map to TRBD1. Germline V gene data show CDR1 as SGDLS and CDR2 as YYNGEE. The V gene end was trimmed by 4 bases and the J gene end by 4 bases; junction bases not matched to a gene: 9. The CDR3 consists of 16 residues. CDR3 nucleotides: TGTGCCAGCAGCATCAATAGCGGGACAGGGGCAGATACGCAGTATTTT. This codes for CASSINSGTGADTQYF.

This chain connects TRBV7-3 to TRBJ2-3, with 10 nucleotides matching TRBD2. CDR1 and CDR2 from the germline V gene are SGHTA and FQGTGA. With 2 bases clipped from V and 13 bases from J, the junction kept 9 bases outside the gene matches. The CDR3 has 14 residues. In DNA, the CDR3 is TGTGCCAGCAGCTTATCTCCAGCGGGAGGGCCAAAGTATTTT. Amino acid sequence: CASSLSPAGGPKYF.

V gene TRBV29-1 combines with J gene TRBJ1-2; no firm D call. The V end lost 4 bases, the J end lost 6 bases, and 15 bases lay between the germline ends. This CDR3 comprises 13 residues. Per the germline V gene, CDR1 is SQVTM and CDR2 is ANQGSEA. CDR3 sequence: CSVGLAIGDGYTF. The DNA for the CDR3 is TGCAGCGTTGGGCTCGCCATCGGAGATGGCTACACCTTC. Based on the CDR3 plus reference TRBV29-1 and TRBJ1-2, the full variable domain is SAVISQKPSRDICQRGTSLTIQCQVDSQVTMMFWYRQQPGQSLTLIATANQGSEATYESGFVIDKFPISRPNLTFSTLTVSNMSPEDSSIYLCSVGLAIGDGYTFGSGTRLTVV.

The V call is TRBV7-9, the J call TRBJ1-1, with D possibly TRBD1 on 5 matching bases. Trimming stripped 6 bases from V and 3 bases from J, with 14 bases between. The length of the CDR3 is 14 residues. Germline V gives CDR1 SEHNR, CDR2 FQNEAQ (reference sequence). The CDR3, as DNA: TGTGCCAGCAGTGCCGGAGGGGAGTACACTGAAGCTTTCTTT. Its translation: CASSAGGEYTEAFF.

The chain has TRBV5-6 and TRBJ1-1; 8 bases align to TRBD1. CDR1 and CDR2 from the germline V gene are SGHDT and YYEEEE. The CDR3 consists of 14 residues. J gave up 8 bases and V 2 bases, and 8 bases lay outside the gene matches. CDR3 sequence: CASSFQSRGQEAFF. CDR3 DNA sequence: TGTGCCAGCAGCTTCCAATCCAGGGGGCAGGAAGCTTTCTTT.

The J gene is TRBJ1-3, the V gene TRBV15; D gene uncertain. Trimming removed 4 bases from V and 1 base from J, with 11 bases in between. From germline, CDR1 is LNHNV and CDR2 YYDKDF (reference sequence). This CDR3 contains 15 residues. CDR3 region: CATSTHPYSGNTIYF. DNA for the CDR3: TGTGCCACCAGCACTCATCCCTATTCTGGAAACACCATATATTTT.